This T cell receptor beta chain was documented in a study of cytomegalovirus exposure and HLA in healthy donors. The CDR3 loop spans 14 amino acids. CDR1 and CDR2 (germline): LNHDA, SQIVND (reference sequence). Trimming took 5 bases from V and 5 from J, leaving 15 bases between them. Though nominally healthy at sampling, donors likely had unrecorded immune exposures. Study findings and constraints: The authors listed 150 to 200 TCR beta chains as cytomegalovirus-associated. Most of the TCR beta V segments (in an earlier analysis) were productive either about 90% or about 30% of the time.

To note about this clone: Its antigen is not known.

PCR involved 60 Vbeta and 13 Jbeta primers. Profiling relied on immunoSEQ multiplex PCR, and the TCRdb table lists in-frame clones only, not all of them. The table includes under 150,000 clones, 76% detected once. Sequencing was done on a sample of PBMCs. This chain connects TRBV19 to TRBJ1-2; D not certain. The TCR was taken from a middle-aged woman in good health and CMV-seronegative. In DNA, the CDR3 is TGTGCCAGTAGTCACCGTACAAGGCGGTATGGCTACACCTTC. As protein: CASSHRTRRYGYTF. Combining the CDR3 with reference TRBV19 and TRBJ1-2 gives the whole variable domain DGGITQSPKYLFRKEGQNVTLSCEQNLNHDAMYWYRQDPGQGLRLIYYSQIVNDFQKGDIAEGYSVSREKKESFPLTVTSAQKNPTAFYLCASSHRTRRYGYTFGSGTRLTVV.